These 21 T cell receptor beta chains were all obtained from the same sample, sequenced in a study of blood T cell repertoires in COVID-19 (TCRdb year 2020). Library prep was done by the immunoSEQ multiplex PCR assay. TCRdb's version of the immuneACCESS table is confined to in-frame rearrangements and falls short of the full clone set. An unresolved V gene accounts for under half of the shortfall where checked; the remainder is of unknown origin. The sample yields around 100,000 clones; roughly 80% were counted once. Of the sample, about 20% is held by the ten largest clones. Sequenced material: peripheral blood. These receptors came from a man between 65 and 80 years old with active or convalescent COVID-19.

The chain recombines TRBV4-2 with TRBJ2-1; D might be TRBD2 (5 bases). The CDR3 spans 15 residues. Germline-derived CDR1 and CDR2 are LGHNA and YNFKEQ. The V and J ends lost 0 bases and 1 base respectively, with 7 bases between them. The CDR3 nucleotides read TGTGCCAGCAGCCAAGAGAGCGGATCCTACAATGAGCAGTTCTTC. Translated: CASSQESGSYNEQFF.

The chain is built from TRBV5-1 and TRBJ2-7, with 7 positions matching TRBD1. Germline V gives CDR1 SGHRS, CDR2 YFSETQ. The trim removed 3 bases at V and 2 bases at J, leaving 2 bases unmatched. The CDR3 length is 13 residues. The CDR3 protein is CASSSDRTYEQYF. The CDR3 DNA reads TGCGCCAGCAGCTCGGACAGGACCTACGAGCAGTACTTC. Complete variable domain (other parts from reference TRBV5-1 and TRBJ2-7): KAGVTQTPRYLIKTRGQQVTLSCSPISGHRSVSWYQQTPGQGLQFLFEYFSETQRNKGNFPGRFSGRQFSNSRSEMNVSTLELGDSALYLCASSSDRTYEQYFGPGTRLTVT.

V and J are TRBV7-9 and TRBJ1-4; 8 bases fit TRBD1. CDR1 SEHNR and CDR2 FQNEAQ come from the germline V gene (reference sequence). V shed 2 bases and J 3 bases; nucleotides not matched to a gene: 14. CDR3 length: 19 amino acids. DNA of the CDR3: TGTGCCAGCAGCTTAAGAGGCACAGGGGGAACTTATTCTAATGAAAAACTGTTTTTT. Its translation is CASSLRGTGGTYSNEKLFF.

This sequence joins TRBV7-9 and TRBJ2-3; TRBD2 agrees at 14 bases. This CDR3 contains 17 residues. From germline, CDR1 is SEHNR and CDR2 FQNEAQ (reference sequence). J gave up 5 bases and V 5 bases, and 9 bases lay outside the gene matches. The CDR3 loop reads CASSAPRGTSGGDTQYF. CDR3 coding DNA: TGTGCCAGCAGCGCTCCGCGCGGGACTAGCGGGGGAGATACGCAGTATTTT.

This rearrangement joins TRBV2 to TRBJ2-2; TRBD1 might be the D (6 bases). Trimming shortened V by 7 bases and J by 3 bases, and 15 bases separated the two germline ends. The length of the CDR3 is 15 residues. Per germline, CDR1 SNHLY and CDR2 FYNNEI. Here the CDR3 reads CASTQTGSDTGELFF. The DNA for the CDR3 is TGTGCCAGCACCCAAACAGGGAGTGACACCGGGGAGCTGTTTTTT.

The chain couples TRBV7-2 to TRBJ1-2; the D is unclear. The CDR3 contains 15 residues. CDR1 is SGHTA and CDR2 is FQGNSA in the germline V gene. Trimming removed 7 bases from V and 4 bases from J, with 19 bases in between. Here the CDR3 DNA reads TGTGCCAGCATCCCAGAGCGGTCTCGGGGCTATGGCTACACCTTC. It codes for CASIPERSRGYGYTF.

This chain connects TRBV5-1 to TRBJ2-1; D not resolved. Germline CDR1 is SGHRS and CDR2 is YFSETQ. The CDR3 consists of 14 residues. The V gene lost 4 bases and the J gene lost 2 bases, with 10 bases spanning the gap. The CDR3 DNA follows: TGCGCCAGCAGCGCCTCCTACCCCTACAATGAGCAGTTCTTC. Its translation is CASSASYPYNEQFF.

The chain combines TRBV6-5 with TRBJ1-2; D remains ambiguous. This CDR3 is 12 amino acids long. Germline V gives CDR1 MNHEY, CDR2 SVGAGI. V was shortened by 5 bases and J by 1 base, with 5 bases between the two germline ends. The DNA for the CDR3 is TGTGCCAGCAGTATATATAACTATGGCTACACCTTC. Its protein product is CASSIYNYGYTF.

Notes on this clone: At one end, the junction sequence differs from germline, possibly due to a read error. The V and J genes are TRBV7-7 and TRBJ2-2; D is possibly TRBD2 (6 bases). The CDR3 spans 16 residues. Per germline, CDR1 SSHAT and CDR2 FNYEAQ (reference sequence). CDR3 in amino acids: CASSLTPGVRTGELFF. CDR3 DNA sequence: TGTGCTAGCAGCTTAACCCCGGGAGTGAGAACCGGGGAGCTGTTTTTT. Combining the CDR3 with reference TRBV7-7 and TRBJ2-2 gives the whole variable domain GAGVSQSPRYKVTKRGQDVTLRCDPISSHATLYWYQQALGQGPEFLTYFNYEAQPDKSGLPSDRFSAERPEGSISTLTIQRTEQRDSAMYRCASSLTPGVRTGELFFGEGSRLTVL.

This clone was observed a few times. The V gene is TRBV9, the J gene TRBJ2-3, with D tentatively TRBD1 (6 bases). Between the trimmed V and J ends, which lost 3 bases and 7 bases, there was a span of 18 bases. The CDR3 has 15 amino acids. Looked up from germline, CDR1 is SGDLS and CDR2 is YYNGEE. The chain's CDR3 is CASSDRGWGPYTQYF. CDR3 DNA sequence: TGTGCCAGCAGCGACCGGGGTTGGGGGCCTTATACGCAGTATTTT.

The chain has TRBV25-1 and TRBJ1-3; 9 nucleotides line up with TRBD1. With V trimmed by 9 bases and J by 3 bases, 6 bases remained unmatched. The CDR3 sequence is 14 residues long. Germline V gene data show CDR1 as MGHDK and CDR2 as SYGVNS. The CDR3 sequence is CASTSDRGGNTIYF. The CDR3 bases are TGTGCCAGTACCTCGGACAGGGGTGGAAACACCATATATTTT.

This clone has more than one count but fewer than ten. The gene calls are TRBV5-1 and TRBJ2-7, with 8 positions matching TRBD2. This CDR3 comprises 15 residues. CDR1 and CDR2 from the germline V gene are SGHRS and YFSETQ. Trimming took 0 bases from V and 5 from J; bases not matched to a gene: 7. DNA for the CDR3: TGCGCCAGCAGCTTGGCTCGGAGCGGGAGCGACGAGCAGTACTTC. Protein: CASSLARSGSDEQYF.

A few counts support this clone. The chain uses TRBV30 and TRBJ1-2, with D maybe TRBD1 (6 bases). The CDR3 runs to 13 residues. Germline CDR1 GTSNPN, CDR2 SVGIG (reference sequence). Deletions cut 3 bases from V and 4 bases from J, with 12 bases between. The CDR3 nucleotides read TGTGCCTGGAGCACTAAAGGGGGCTATGGCTACACCTTC. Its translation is CAWSTKGGYGYTF.

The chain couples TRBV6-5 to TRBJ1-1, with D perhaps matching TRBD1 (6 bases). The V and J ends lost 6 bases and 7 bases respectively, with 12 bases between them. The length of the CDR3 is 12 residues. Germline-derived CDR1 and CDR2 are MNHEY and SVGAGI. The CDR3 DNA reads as TGTGCCAGCAGGTCACAGGGTGTTGAAGCTTTCTTT. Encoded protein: CASRSQGVEAFF.

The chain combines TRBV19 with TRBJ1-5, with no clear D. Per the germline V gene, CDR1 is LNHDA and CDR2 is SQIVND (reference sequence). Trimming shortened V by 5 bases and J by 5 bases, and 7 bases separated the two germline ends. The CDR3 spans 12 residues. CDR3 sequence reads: CASSPLYQPQHF. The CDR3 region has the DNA TGTGCCAGTAGTCCTCTATATCAGCCCCAGCATTTT.

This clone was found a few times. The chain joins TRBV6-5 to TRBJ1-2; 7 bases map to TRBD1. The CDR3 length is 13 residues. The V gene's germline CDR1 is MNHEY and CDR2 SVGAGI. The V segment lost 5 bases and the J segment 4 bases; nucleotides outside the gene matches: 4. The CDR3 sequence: CASSLQGTYGYTF. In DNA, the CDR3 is TGTGCCAGCAGTCTACAGGGGACCTATGGCTACACCTTC.

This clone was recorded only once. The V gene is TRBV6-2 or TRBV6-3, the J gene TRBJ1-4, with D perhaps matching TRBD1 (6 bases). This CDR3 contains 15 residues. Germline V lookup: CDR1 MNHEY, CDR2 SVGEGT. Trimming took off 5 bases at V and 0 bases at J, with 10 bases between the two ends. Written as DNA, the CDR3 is TGTGCCAGCAGTAGGACAGATCCAACTAATGAAAAACTGTTTTTT. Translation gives CASSRTDPTNEKLFF.

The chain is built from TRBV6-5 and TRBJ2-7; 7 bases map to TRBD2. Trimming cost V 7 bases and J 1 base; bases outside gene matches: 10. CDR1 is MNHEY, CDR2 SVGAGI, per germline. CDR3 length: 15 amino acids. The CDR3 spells CASMNREDSSYEQYF. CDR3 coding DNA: TGTGCCAGCATGAACCGGGAGGACTCTTCCTACGAGCAGTACTTC.

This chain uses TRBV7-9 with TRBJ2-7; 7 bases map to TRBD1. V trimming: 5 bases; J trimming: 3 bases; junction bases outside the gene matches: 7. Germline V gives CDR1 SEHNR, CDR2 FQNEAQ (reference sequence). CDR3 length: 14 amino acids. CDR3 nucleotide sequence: TGTGCCAGCAGCCCTTCGACAGGGCTCTACGAGCAGTACTTC. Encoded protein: CASSPSTGLYEQYF.

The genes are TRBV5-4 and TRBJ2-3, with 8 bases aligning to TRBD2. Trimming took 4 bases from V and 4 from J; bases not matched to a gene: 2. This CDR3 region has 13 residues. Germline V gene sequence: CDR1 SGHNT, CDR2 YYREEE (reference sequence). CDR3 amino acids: CASSLRGADTQYF. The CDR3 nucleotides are TGTGCCAGCAGCCTGCGGGGGGCAGATACGCAGTATTTT.

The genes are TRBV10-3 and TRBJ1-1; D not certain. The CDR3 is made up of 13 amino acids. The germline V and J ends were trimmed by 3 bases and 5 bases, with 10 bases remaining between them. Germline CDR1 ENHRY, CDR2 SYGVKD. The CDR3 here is CAISDFVATEAFF. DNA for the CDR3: TGTGCCATCAGTGATTTCGTAGCAACTGAAGCTTTCTTT.